Listed below are T cell receptor beta chains from one sample, sequenced in a study of blood T cell repertoires in COVID-19. Generated by immunoSEQ multiplex PCR, the TCRdb table keeps only in-frame clones and is missing some. Of about 140,000 clones detected, 77% appear once; the ten largest clones hold about 8.4%. The source material was peripheral blood. Receptor source: a woman aged 45 to 65 with active or convalescent COVID-19. CDR3s include the opening cysteine and the closing phenylalanine or tryptophan. D genes are given only for firm matches. Clone size is not always given. Where it is, it says once, few, many or a class for expanded clones.

>TRBJ2-3|.|TRBV3-1/TRBV3-2|once
CASSQRGSTDTQYF
TGTGCCAGCAGCCAAAGGGGAAGCACAGATACGCAGTATTTT
>TRBJ1-2|TRBD1|TRBV5-1|.
CASSLGTGAYTF
TGCGCCAGCAGCTTAGGGACAGGGGCCTACACCTTC
>TRBJ1-4|TRBD1|TRBV6-1|few
CASSYDRGREKLFF
TGTGCCAGCAGTTATGACAGGGGAAGGGAAAAACTGTTTTTT
>TRBJ1-1|.|TRBV25-1|.
CASIQGGGTEAFF
TGTGCCAGCATCCAAGGGGGTGGCACTGAAGCTTTCTTT
>TRBJ2-1|.|TRBV7-2|.
CASSPSSLRYNEQFF
TGTGCCAGCAGCCCTTCTAGCCTTCGGTACAATGAGCAGTTCTTC
>TRBJ2-3|.|TRBV6-4|.
CASSARGFTDTQYF
TGTGCCAGCAGTGCTCGGGGATTCACAGATACGCAGTATTTT
>TRBJ2-2|TRBD1|TRBV7-3|.
CASSSAGTGVPGELFF
TGTGCCAGCAGCTCCGCCGGGACAGGGGTTCCCGGGGAGCTGTTTTTT
>TRBJ1-2|.|TRBV3-1/TRBV3-2|few
CASSPTPNYGYTF
TGTGCCAGCAGCCCGACACCTAACTATGGCTACACCTTC
>TRBJ2-1|TRBD2|TRBV6-5|.
CASTPGLAYNEQFF
TGTGCCAGCACCCCGGGACTAGCTTACAATGAGCAGTTCTTC
>TRBJ2-2|TRBD2|TRBV11-1|.
CASSWGDYETGELFF
TGTGCCAGCAGCTGGGGGGACTACGAAACCGGGGAGCTGTTTTTT
>TRBJ1-5|TRBD1|TRBV4-1|.
CASSPTTGKGNQPQHF
TGCGCCAGCAGCCCGACGACAGGGAAGGGCAATCAGCCCCAGCATTTT
>TRBJ1-3|TRBD1|TRBV4-3|few
CASSQAGQVQSGNTIYF
TGCGCCAGCAGCCAAGCGGGACAGGTTCAATCTGGAAACACCATATATTTT
>TRBJ1-5|TRBD1|TRBV6-5|few
CASSRDSTINQPQHF
TGTGCCAGCAGTCGGGACAGCACAATCAATCAGCCCCAGCATTTT
>TRBJ1-1|TRBD1|TRBV28|.
CASSSPTGGTIDVAFF
TGTGCCAGCAGTTCCCCGACAGGGGGCACGATTGATGTTGCTTTCTTT
>TRBJ1-4|.|TRBV6-2/TRBV6-3|.
CASSYSRTRNEKLFF
TGTGCCAGCAGTTACTCGAGGACAAGGAATGAAAAACTGTTTTTT